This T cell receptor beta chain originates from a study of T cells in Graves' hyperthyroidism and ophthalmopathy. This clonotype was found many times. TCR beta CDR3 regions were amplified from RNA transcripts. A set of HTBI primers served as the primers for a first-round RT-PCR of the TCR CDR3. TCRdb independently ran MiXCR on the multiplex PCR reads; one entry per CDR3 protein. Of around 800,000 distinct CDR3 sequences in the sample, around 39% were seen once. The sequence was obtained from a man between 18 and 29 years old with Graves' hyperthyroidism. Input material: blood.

The CDR3 nucleotides are TGTGCCAGTGCCAGGACAGGGGGCCTCGAGCAGTACTTC. It translates to CASARTGGLEQYF. V is TRBV19 and J is TRBJ2-7, with 11 bases matching TRBD1. Germline V gene data show CDR1 as LNHDA and CDR2 as SQIVND (reference sequence). This CDR3 is built from 13 residues. Losses at the gene ends were 8 bases for V and 6 bases for J; bases not matched to a gene: 6.